Many counts were recorded for the clone carrying this TCR beta chain. Its antigen remains unknown. Unique molecular identifiers were linked by the library to individual cDNA molecules. As processed by the authors: Individual samples carried between about 23,224 and 690,600 TCRs, with about 88,000 as the median. TCRdb reprocessed the RACE reads with MiXCR, giving one entry per CDR3 protein. The V and J calls were not made by the authors but by TCRdb's processing. The repertoire includes about 82,000 distinct CDR3 sequences, roughly 8.7% of them detected once, and roughly 1.4% sits in the top ten. The sample is drawn from a study of human T cells and chemical hapten exposure. On the study more broadly: Slight differences in pooled library volume were the main source of varying TCR yields across samples. Notes on the study in general: Among TCRs, those above 1 in 1000 frequency were unaffected by DPC sensitization.

Regarding time point: healthy volunteer bleed at 6 weeks. Sequencing started from total RNA isolated from unfractionated whole blood. CDR1 and CDR2 from the germline V gene are MNHEY and SVGAGI. The CDR3 totals 14 residues. V shed 6 bases and J 3 bases; nucleotides not matched to a gene: 5. The material sequenced was whole blood. The J gene is TRBJ2-7, the V gene TRBV6-5; 10 bases line up with TRBD1. The sequence was obtained from a male donor in good health. Some clones in this sample may be carry-over from other donors' samples. The CDR3 loop reads CASRTGTGDYEQYF. For the CDR3, the DNA is TGTGCCAGCAGGACCGGGACAGGGGACTACGAGCAGTACTTC.